One sample yielded the 3 T cell receptor beta chains listed below, sequenced in a study of cytomegalovirus exposure and HLA in healthy donors. The PCR made use of 60 Vbeta and 13 Jbeta primers. Assay: immunoSEQ multiplex PCR; the TCRdb copy retains only in-frame clones and omits some. Found here are approximately 100,000 clones, 55% to 75% of them singletons; the top ten hold 2.5%. The specimen was PBMCs. The receptors originated from a middle-aged man in good health and CMV-seronegative.

The chain has TRBV5-1 and TRBJ1-2; a possible D gene is TRBD1 (5 bases). Trimming shortened V by 4 bases and J by 4 bases, and 17 bases separated the two germline ends. This CDR3 region has 15 residues. Germline CDR1 reads SGHRS; CDR2 reads YFSETQ. CDR3 sequence (DNA): TGCGCCAGCAGCCCGGCGGACAAGAGATCCTATGGCTACACCTTC. This sequence encodes CASSPADKRSYGYTF.

For this clone: Germline is not matched at one junction end, which may reflect a read error. The chain recombines TRBV7-9 with TRBJ2-3, with 7 bases fitting TRBD2. Germline V CDR1 and CDR2: SEHNR, FQNEAQ (reference sequence). The CDR3 covers 17 residues. This chain's CDR3 is CSSSLSDSGRATDTQYF. The CDR3 bases are TGTTCCAGCAGCCTCAGCGATAGCGGGCGGGCCACAGATACGCAGTATTTT.

This clone has only one observation. V is TRBV11-2 and J is TRBJ2-3, with 7 positions matching TRBD2. Trimming at V came to 0 bases and at J to 14 bases, leaving 11 bases not matched to a gene. Looked up from germline, CDR1 is SGHAT and CDR2 is FQNNGV. This CDR3 has 14 amino acids. The DNA for the CDR3 is TGTGCCAGCAGCTTAGATCCGGGGGGAGGGGAACGGTATTTT. It specifies CASSLDPGGGERYF.